This T cell receptor (beta chain) was sequenced during a study of graft-versus-host responses after intestinal transplantation. V lost 6 bases and J 3 bases, leaving 6 bases between the germline ends. The CDR3 is 12 residues long. The germline V gene has CDR1 MDHEN and CDR2 SYDVKM. Graft tissue processing released intraepithelial and lamina propria lymphocytes. TCRdb's copy holds only in-frame clones and misses some; the assay was immunoSEQ multiplex PCR. Of about 3,900 clones in the sample, over 75% are singletons; the top ten hold over 4%. The source material was ileum tissue, sampled roughly 680 days after intestinal transplant. The rearrangement uses TRBV28 and TRBJ1-5; unclear D gene. This TCR derives from a human patient who received an intestinal transplant, so some T cells may come from the graft donor. The CDR3 DNA reads TGTGCCAGCAGGTCCCTCAATCAGCCCCAGCATTTT. Translated: CASRSLNQPQHF.